This TCR beta chain was obtained from a study of shared clonotypes between healthy human individuals. Study background: A donor's plate count was three for CD4 naive and three for CD4 memory; CD8 naive had two and CD8 memory one.

Clones were read by immunoSEQ multiplex PCR, and TCRdb kept only the in-frame ones, dropping some. The table lists about 690,000 clones, less than 95% of them singletons. The germline CDR1 and CDR2 sequences are SGHNT and YYREEE (reference sequence). The length of the CDR3 is 17 residues. J lost 7 bases, V lost 4 bases, and 12 bases had no gene match. In this sample, this clone turned up once. Sequenced input: memory CD8+ T cells from PBMCs. The subset: CD45RO+ cells pooled with CCR7-negative TemRA cells. The chain couples TRBV5-4 to TRBJ1-4; 11 bases map to TRBD1. The receptor's source is a young man in good health. Some clones in this sample may be carry-over from other donors' samples. CDR3 protein: CASSARDRGIVSEKLFF. The CDR3, as DNA: TGTGCCAGCAGCGCACGGGACAGGGGGATCGTTTCTGAAAAACTGTTTTTT.